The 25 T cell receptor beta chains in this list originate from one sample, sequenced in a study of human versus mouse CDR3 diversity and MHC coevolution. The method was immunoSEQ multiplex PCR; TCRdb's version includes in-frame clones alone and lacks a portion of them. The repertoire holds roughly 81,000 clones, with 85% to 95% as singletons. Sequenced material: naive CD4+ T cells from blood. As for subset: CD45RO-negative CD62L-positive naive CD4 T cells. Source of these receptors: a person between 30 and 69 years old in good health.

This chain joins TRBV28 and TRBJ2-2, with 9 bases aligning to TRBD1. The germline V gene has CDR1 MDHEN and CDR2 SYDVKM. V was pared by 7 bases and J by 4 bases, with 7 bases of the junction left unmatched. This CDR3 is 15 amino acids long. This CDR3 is CASITGGLGTGELFF. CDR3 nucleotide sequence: TGTGCCAGCATTACAGGGGGCTTAGGCACCGGGGAGCTGTTTTTT.

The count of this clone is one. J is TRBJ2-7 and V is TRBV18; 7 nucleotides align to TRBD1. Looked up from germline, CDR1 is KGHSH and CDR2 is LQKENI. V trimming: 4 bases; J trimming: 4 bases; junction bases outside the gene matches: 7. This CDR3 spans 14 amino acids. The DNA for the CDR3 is TGTGCCAGCTCACGGTTCACAGGGGATTACGAGCAGTACTTC. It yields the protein CASSRFTGDYEQYF.

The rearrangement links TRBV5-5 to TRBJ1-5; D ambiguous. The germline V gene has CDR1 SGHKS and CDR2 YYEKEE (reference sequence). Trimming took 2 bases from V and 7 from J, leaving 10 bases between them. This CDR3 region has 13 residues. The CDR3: CASSFGERQPQHF. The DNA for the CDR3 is TGTGCCAGCAGCTTCGGGGAACGGCAGCCCCAGCATTTT.

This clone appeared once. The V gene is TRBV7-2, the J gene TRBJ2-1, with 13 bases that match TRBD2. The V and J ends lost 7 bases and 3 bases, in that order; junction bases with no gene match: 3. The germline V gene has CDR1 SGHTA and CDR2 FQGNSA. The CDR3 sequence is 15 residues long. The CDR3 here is CASTRTSGSYNEQFF. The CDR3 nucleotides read TGTGCCAGCACCAGGACTAGCGGGAGCTACAATGAGCAGTTCTTC.

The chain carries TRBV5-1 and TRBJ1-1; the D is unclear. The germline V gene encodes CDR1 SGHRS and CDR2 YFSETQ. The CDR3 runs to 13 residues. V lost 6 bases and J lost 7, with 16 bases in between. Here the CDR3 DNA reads TGCGCCAGCATGGCGCAGGAGGAGGGTGAAGCTTTCTTT. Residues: CASMAQEEGEAFF.

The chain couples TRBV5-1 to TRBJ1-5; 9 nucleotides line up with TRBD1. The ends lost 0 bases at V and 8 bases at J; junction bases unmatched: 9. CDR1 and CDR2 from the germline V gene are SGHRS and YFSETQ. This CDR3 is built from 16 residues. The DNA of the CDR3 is TGCGCCAGCAGCTTGGGGGACAGGGAAGGGAGGGAGCCCCAGCATTTT. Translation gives CASSLGDREGREPQHF.

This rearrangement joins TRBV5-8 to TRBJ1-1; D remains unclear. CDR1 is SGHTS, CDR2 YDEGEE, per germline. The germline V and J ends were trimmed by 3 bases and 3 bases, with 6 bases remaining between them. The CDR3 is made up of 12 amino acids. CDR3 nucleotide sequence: TGTGCCAGCAGCTCGGTATACACTGAAGCTTTCTTT. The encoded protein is CASSSVYTEAFF.

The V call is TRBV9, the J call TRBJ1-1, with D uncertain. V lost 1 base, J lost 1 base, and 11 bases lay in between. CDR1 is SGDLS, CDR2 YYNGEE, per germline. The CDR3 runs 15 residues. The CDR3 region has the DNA TGTGCCAGCAGCGTAAGAGGCGACGGGAACACTGAAGCTTTCTTT. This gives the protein CASSVRGDGNTEAFF.

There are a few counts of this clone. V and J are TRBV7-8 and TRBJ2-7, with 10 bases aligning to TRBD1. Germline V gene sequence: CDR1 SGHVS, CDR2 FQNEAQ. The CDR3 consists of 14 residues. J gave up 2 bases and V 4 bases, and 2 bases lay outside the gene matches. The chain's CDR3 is CASSSTGGPYEQYF. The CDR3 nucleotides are TGTGCCAGCAGCTCGACAGGGGGCCCCTACGAGCAGTACTTC.

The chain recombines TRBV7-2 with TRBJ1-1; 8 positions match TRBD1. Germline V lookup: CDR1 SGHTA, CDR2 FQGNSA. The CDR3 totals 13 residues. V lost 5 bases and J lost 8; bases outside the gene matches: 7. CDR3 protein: CASSRDRGLEAFF. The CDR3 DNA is TGTGCCAGCAGCCGCGACAGGGGTCTCGAAGCTTTCTTT.

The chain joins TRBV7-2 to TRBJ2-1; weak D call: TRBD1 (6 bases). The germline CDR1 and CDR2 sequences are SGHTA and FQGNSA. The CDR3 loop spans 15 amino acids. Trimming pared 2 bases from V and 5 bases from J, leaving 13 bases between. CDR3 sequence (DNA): TGTGCCAGCAGCTTAATGGGGGCGCTCAACAATGAGCAGTTCTTC. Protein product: CASSLMGALNNEQFF.

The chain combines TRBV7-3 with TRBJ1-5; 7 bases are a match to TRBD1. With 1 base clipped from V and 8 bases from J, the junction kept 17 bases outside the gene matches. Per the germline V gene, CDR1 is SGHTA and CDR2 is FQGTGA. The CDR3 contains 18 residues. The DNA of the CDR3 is TGTGCCAGCAGCTTAAACGCCCCCGTGACAGGGCTGGGGGAGCCCCAGCATTTT. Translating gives CASSLNAPVTGLGEPQHF.

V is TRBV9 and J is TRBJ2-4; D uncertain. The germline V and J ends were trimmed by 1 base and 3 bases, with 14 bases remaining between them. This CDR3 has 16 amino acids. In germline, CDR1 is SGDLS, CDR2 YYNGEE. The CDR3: CASSVSDSLGKNIQYF. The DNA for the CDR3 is TGTGCCAGCAGCGTATCGGATAGCTTAGGCAAAAACATTCAGTACTTC.

CDR3 coding DNA: TGTGCCAGCAGTTCAGGACAACCTGAAGCTTTCTTT. As protein: CASSSGQPEAFF. The chain uses TRBV6-5 and TRBJ1-1; possibly TRBD1 for D (5 bases). CDR1 and CDR2 from the germline V gene are MNHEY and SVGAGI. V was cut by 4 bases and J by 6 bases, with 9 bases left in between. The CDR3 length is 12 residues.

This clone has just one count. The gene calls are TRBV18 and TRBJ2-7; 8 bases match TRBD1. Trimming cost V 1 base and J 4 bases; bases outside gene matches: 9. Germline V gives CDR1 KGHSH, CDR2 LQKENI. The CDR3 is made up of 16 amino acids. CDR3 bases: TGTGCCAGCTCACCACGTAAGGTACAGGGGGAATACGAGCAGTACTTC. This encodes CASSPRKVQGEYEQYF.

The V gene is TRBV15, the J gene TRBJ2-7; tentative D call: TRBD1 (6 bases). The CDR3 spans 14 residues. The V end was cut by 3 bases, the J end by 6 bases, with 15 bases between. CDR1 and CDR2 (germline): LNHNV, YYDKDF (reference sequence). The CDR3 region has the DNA TGTGCCACCAGCAGGGGGGACATCACCACCGAGCAGTACTTC. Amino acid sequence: CATSRGDITTEQYF.

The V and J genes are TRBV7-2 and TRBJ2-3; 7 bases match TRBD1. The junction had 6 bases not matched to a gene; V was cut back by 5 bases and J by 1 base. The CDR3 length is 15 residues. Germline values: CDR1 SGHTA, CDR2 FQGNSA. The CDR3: CASSPQGSRTDTQYF. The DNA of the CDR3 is TGTGCCAGCAGCCCACAGGGGTCTCGCACAGATACGCAGTATTTT.

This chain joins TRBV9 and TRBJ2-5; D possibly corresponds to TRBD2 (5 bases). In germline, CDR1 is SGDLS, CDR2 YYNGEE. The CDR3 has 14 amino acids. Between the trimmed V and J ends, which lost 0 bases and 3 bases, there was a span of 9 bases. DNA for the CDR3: TGTGCCAGCAGCGTAGATTTCGGGAAAGAGACCCAGTACTTC. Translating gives CASSVDFGKETQYF.

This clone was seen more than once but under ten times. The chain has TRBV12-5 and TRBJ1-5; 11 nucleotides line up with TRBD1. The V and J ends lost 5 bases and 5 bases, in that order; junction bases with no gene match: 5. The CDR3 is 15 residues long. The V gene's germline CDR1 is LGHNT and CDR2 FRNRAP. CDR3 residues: CASGPGTGGDQPQHF. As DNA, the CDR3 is TGTGCTAGTGGTCCCGGGACAGGGGGGGATCAGCCCCAGCATTTT. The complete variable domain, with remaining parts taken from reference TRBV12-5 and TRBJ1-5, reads DARVTQTPRHKVTEMGQEVTMRCQPILGHNTVFWYRQTMMQGLELLAYFRNRAPLDDSGMPKDRFSAEMPDATLATLKIQPSEPRDSAVYFCASGPGTGGDQPQHFGDGTRLSIL.

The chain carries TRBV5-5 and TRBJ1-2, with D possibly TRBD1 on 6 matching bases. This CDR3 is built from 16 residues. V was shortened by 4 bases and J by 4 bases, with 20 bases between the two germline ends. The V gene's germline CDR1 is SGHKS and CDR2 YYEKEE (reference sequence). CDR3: CASSEPYRVRSYGYTF. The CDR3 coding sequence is TGTGCCAGCAGCGAGCCCTACAGGGTGAGAAGCTATGGCTACACCTTC.

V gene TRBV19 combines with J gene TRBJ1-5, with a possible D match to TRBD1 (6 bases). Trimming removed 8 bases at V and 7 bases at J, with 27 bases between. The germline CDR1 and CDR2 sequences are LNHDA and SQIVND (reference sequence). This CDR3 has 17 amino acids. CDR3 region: CASVRGGVSGFGQPQHF. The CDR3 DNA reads TGTGCCAGTGTTCGAGGGGGGGTGAGCGGGTTCGGACAGCCCCAGCATTTT.

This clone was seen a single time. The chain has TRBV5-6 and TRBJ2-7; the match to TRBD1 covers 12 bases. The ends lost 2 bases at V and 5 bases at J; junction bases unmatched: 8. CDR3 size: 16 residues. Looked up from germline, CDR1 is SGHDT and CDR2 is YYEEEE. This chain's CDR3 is CASSLRPGQGAHEQYF. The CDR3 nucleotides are TGTGCCAGCAGCTTACGCCCGGGACAGGGGGCCCACGAGCAGTACTTC.

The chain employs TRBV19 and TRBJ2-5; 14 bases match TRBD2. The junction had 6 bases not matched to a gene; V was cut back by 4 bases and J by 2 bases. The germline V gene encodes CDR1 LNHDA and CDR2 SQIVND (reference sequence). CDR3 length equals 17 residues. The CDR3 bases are TGTGCCAGTAGTACCCGGACTAGCGGGGGGTTACAAGAGACCCAGTACTTC. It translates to CASSTRTSGGLQETQYF.

CDR3 bases: TGCGCCAGCAGTGAATACGGGACTGTAAATTCACCCCTCCACTTT. It translates to CASSEYGTVNSPLHF. The chain employs TRBV10-1 and TRBJ1-6; D may be TRBD1 (5 bases). The CDR3 length is 15 residues. Deletions cut 3 bases from V and 7 bases from J, with 13 bases between. From germline, CDR1 is WNHNN and CDR2 SYGVQD (reference sequence).

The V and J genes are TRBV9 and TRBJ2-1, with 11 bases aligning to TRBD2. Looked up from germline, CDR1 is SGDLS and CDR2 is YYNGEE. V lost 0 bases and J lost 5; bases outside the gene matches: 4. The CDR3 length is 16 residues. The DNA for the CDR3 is TGTGCCAGCAGCGTAGTTCGACTAGCGGGACACAATGAGCAGTTCTTC. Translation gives CASSVVRLAGHNEQFF.